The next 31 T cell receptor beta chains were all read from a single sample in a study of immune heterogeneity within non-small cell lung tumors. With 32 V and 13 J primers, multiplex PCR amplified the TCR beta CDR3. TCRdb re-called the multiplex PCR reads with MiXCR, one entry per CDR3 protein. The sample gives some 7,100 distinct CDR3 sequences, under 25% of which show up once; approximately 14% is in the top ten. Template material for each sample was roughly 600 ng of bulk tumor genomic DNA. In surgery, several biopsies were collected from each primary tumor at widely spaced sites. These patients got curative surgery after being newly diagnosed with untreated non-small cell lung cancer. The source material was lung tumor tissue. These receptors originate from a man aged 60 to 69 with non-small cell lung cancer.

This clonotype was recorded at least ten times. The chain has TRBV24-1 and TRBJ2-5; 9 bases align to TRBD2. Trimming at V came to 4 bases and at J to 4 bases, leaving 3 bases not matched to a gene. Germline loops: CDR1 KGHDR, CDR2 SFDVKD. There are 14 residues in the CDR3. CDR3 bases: TGTGCCACCAGTGAAGGCGGGAGGGGAGAGACCCAGTACTTC. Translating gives CATSEGGRGETQYF.

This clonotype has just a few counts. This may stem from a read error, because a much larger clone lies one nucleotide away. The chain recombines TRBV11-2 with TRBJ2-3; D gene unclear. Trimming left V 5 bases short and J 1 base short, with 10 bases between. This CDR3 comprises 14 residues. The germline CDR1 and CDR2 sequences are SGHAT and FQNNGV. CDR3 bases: TGTGCCAGCAGCCTCGGGTCAGGCACAGATACGCAGTATTTT. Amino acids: CASSLGSGTDTQYF.

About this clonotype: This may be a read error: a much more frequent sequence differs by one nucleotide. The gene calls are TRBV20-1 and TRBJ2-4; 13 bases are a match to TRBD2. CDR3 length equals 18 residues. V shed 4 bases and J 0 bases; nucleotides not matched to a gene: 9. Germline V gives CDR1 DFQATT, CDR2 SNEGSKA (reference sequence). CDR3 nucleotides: TGCAGTGCTATGTCCGGGACTAGCGGGGCTCTAGCCAAAAACATTCAGTACTTC. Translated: CSAMSGTSGALAKNIQYF.

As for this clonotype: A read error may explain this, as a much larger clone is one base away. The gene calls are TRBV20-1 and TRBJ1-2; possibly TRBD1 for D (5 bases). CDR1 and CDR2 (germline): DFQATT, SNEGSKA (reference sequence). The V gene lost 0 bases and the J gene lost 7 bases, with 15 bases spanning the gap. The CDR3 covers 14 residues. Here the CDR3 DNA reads TGCAGTGCTAGAGACCCCGGGACCTCCCTTGGCTACACCTTC. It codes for CSARDPGTSLGYTF.

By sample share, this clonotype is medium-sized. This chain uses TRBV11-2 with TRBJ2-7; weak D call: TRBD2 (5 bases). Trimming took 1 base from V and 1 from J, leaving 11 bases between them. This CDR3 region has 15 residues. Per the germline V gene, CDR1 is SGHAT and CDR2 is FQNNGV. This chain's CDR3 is CASSLGTLLSYEQYF. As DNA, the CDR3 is TGTGCCAGCAGCTTAGGGACTTTGTTATCCTACGAGCAGTACTTC. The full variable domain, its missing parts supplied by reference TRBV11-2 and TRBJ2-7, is EAGVAQSPRYKIIEKRQSVAFWCNPISGHATLYWYQQILGQGPKLLIQFQNNGVVDDSQLPKDRFSAERLKGVDSTLKIQPAKLEDSAVYLCASSLGTLLSYEQYFGPGTRLTVT.

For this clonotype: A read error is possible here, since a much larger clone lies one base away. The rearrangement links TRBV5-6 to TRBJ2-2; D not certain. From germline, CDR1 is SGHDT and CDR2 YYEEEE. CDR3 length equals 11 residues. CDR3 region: CAISLTGELFF. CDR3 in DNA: TGTGCCATCAGCTTGACCGGGGAGCTGTTTTTT. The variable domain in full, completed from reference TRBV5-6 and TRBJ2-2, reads DAGVTQSPTHLIKTRGQQVTLRCSPKSGHDTVSWYQQALGQGPQFIFQYYEEEERQRGNFPDRFSGHQFPNYSSELNVNALLLGDSALYLCAISLTGELFFGEGSRLTVL.

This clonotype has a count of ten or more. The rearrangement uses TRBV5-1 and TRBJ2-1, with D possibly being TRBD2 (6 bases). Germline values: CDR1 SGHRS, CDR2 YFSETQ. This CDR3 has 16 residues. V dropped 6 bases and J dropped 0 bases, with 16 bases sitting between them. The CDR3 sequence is CASTPGGGGSYNEQFF. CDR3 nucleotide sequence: TGCGCCAGCACTCCCGGGGGTGGCGGCTCCTACAATGAGCAGTTCTTC.

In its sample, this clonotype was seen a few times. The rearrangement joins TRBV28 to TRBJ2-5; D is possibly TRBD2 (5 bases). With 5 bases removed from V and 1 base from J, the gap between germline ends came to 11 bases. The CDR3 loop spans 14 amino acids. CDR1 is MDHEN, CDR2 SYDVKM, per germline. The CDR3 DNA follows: TGTGCCAGCAGTCCCTGGACTGCCCAAGAGACCCAGTACTTC. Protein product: CASSPWTAQETQYF.

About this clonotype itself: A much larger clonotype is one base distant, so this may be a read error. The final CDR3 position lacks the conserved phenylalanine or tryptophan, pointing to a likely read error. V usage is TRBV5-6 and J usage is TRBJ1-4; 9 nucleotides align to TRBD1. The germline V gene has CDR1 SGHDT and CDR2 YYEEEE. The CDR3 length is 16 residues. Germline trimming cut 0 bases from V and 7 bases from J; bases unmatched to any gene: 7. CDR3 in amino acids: CASSLGPGTGTEKLFS. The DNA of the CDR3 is TGTGCCAGCAGCTTGGGACCCGGGACAGGGACTGAAAAACTGTTTTCT.

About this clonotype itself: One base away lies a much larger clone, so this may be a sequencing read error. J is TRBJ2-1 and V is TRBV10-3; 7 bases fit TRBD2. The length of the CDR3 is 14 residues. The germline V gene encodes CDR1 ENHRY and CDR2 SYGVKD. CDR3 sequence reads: CDISPGGKVNEQFF. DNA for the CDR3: TGTGACATCTCCCCGGGGGGAAAGGTAAATGAGCAGTTCTTC.

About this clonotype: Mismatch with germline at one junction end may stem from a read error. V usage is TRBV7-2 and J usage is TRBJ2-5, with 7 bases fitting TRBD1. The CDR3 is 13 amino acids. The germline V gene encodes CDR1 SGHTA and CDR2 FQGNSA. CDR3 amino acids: CASSDWQGETKYF. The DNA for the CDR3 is TGTGCCAGCAGCGACTGGCAGGGGGAGACCAAGTACTTC.

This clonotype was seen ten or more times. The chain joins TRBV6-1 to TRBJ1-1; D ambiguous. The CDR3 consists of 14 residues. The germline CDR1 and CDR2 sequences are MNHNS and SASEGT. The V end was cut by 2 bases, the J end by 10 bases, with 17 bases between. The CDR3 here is CASSEIWESLTAFF. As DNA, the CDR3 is TGTGCCAGCAGTGAAATATGGGAGTCGTTGACAGCTTTCTTT.

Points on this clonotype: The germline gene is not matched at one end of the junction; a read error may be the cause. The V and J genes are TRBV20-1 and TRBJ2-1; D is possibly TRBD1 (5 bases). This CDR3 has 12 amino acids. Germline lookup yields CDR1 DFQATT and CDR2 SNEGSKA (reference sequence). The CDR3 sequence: CIAIRLQDEQFF. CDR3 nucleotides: TGCATTGCTATACGGTTACAGGATGAGCAGTTCTTC.

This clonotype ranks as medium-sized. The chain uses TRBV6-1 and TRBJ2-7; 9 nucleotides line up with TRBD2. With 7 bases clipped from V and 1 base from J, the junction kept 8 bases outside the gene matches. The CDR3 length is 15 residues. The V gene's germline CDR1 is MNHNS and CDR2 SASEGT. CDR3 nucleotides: TGTGCCAGCAAGGGTTCCAGCGGGAGGTCCTACGAGCAGTACTTC. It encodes CASKGSSGRSYEQYF.

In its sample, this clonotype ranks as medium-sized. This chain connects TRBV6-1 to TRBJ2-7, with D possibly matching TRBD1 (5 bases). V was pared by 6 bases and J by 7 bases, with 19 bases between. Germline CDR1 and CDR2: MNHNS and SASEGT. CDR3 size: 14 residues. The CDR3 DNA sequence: TGTGCCAGCAGGCGCAATGGGCAGGGATGGGAGCAGTACTTC. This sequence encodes CASRRNGQGWEQYF.

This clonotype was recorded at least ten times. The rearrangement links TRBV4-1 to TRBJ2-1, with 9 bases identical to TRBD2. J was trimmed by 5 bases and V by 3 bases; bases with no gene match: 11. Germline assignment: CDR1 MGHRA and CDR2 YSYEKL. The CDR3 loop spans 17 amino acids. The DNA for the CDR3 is TGCGCCAGCAGCCACCAATTTAGCGGGAGTGTCCACAATGAGCAGTTCTTC. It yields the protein CASSHQFSGSVHNEQFF.

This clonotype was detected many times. The CDR3 sequence is CASSLGIDTQYF. CDR3 coding DNA: TGTGCCAGCAGCCTAGGCATAGATACGCAGTATTTT. The chain recombines TRBV14 with TRBJ2-3; D gene uncertain. The CDR3 is 12 amino acids. CDR1 and CDR2 (germline): SGHDN, FVKESK. Trimming stripped 4 bases from V and 5 bases from J, with 7 bases between. The full variable domain, in which reference TRBV14 and TRBJ2-3 provide the parts outside the CDR3, is EAGVTQFPSHSVIEKGQTVTLRCDPISGHDNLYWYRRVMGKEIKFLLHFVKESKQDESGMPNNRFLAERTGGTYSTLKVQPAELEDSGVYFCASSLGIDTQYFGPGTRLTVL.

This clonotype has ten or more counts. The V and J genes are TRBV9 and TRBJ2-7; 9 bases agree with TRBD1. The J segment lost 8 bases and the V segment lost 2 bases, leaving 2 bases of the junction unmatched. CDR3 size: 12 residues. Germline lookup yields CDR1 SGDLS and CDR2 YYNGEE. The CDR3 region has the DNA TGTGCCAGCAGCGTCGGACAGGGGCAGCAGTACTTC. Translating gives CASSVGQGQQYF.

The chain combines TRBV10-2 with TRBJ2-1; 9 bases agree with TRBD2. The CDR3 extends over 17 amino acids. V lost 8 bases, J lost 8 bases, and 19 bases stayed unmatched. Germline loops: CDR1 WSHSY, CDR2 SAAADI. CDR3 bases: TGCGCCAGCCCTGAGTCGCTAGCGGGACAACGCCTCGATGAGCAGTTCTTC. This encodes CASPESLAGQRLDEQFF.

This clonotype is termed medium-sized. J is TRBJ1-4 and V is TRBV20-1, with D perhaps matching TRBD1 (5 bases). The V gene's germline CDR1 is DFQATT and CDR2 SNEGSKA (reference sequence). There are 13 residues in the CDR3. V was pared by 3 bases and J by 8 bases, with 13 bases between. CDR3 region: CSARLGVEEKLFF. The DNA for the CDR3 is TGCAGTGCTAGGTTAGGGGTGGAGGAAAAACTGTTTTTT.

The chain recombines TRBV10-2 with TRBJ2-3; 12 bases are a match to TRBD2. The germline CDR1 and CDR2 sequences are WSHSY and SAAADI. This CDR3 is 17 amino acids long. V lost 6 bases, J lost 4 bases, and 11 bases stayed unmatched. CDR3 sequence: CASRGTSGSSPADTQYF. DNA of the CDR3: TGCGCCAGCAGGGGGACTAGCGGGTCGTCCCCCGCAGATACGCAGTATTTT.

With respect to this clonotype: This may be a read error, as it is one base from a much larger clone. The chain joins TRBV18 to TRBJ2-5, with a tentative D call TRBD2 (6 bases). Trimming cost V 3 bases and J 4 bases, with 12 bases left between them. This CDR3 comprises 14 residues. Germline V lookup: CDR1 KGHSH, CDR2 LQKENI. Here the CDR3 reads CASSPPEGRETQYF. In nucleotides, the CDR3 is TGTGCCAGCTCACCCCCGGAGGGGAGAGAGACCCAGTACTTC.

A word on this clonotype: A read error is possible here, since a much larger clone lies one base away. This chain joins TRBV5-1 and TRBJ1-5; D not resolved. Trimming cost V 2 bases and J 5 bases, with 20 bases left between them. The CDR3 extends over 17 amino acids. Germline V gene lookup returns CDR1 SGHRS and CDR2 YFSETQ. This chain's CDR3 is CASSLQPAQQNYQPQHF. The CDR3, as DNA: TGCGCCAGCAGCTTACAACCGGCACAACAAAACTATCAGCCCCAGCATTTT.

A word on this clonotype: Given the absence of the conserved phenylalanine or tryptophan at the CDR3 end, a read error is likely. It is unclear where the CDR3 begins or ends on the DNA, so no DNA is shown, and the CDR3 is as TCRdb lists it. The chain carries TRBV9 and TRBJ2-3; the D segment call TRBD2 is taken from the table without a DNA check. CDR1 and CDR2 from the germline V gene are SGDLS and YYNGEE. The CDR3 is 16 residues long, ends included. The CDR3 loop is CASSVGPPRPTDTQSL.

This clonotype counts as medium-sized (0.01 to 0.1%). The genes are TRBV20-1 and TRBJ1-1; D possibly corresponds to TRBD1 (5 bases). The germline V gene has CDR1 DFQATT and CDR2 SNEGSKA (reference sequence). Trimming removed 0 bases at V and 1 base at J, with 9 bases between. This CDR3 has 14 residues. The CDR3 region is CSARDTGKNTEAFF. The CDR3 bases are TGCAGTGCTAGAGATACAGGTAAGAACACTGAAGCTTTCTTT.

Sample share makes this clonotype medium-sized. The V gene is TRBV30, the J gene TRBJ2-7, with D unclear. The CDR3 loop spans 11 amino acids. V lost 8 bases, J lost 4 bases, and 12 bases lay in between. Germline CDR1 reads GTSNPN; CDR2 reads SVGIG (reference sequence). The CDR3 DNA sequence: TGTGCCGGAAGGCGTGGGTACGAGCAGTACTTC. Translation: CAGRRGYEQYF.

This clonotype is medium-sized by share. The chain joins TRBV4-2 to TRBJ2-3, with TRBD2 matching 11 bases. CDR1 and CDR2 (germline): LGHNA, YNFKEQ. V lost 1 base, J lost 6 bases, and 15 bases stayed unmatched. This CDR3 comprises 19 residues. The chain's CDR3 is CASSQGEASGRLNRDTQYF. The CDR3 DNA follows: TGTGCCAGCAGCCAAGGGGAGGCTAGCGGGAGGTTGAATAGGGATACGCAGTATTTT.

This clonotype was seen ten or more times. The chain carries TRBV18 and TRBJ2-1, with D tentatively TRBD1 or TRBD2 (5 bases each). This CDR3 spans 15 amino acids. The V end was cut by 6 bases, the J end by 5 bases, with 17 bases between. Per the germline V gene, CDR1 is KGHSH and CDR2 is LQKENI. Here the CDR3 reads CASSTSTGPNNEQFF. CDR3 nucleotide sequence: TGTGCCAGCTCGACGTCGACGGGACCGAACAATGAGCAGTTCTTC.

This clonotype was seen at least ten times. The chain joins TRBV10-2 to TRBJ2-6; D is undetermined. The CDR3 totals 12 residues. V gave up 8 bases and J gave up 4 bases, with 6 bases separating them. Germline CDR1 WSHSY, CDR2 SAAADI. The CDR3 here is CASSEGANVLTF. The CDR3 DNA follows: TGCGCCAGCTCTGAAGGGGCCAACGTCCTGACTTTC.

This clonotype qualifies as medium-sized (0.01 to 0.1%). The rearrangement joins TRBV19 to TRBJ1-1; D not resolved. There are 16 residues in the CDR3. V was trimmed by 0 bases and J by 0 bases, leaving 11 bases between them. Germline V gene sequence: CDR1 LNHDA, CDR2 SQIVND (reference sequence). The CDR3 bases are TGTGCCAGTAGTATAGACCGAGCGGTGATGAACACTGAAGCTTTCTTT. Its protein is CASSIDRAVMNTEAFF.

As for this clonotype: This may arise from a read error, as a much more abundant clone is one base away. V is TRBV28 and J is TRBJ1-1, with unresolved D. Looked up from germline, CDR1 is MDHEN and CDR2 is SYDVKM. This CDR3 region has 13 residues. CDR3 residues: CARSLWVDTEAFF. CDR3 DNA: TGTGCCAGAAGTTTATGGGTGGACACTGAAGCTTTCTTT.